Sequencing of this TCR beta chain was carried out in a study of shared clonotypes between healthy human individuals. The CDR3 has 16 residues. Germline CDR1 and CDR2: GTSNPN and SVGIG (reference sequence). V was cut by 0 bases and J by 2 bases, with 14 bases left in between. Produced via immunoSEQ multiplex PCR; TCRdb's table is partial and in-frame only. The sample has fewer than 2.5 million clones; 93% are singletons. V usage is TRBV30 and J usage is TRBJ2-1; the D gene could be TRBD1 or TRBD2 (5 bases each). This TCR was recovered from a man aged 18 to 29 in good health. Some clones in this sample may be carry-over from other donors' samples. The specimen was naive CD4+ T cells from PBMCs. Subset specified: CD45RA+ positively selected. DNA of the CDR3: TGTGCCTGGAGTGTATCTGGGGCGGGTCCCTACAATGAGCAGTTCTTC. Protein: CAWSVSGAGPYNEQFF.